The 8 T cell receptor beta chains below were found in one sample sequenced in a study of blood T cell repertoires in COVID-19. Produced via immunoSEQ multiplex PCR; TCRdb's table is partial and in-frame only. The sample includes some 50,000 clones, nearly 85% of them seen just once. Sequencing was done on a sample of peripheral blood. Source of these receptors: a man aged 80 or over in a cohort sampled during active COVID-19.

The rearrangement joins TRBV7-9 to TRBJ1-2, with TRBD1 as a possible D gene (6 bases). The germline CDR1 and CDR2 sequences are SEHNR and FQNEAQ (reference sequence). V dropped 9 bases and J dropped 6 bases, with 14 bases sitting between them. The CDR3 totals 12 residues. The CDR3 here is CASTGTINGYTF. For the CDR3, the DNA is TGTGCCAGTACCGGGACAATCAATGGCTACACCTTC. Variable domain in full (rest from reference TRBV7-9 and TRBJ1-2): DTGVSQNPRHKITKRGQNVTFRCDPISEHNRLYWYRQTLGQGPEFLTYFQNEAQLEKSRLLSDRFSAERPKGSFSTLEIQRTEQGDSAMYLCASTGTINGYTFGSGTRLTVV.

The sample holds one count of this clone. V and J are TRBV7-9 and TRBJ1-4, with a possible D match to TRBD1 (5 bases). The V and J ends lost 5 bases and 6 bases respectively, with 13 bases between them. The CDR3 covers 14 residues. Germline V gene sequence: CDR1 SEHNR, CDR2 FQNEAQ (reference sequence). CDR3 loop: CASSPNLGHEKLFF. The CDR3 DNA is TGTGCCAGCAGCCCGAATCTGGGGCATGAAAAACTGTTTTTT.

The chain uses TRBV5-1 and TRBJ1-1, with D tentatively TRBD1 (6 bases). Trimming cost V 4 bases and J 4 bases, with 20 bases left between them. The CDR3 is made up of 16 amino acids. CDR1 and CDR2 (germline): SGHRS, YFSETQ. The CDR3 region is CASSPGGRGLVTEAFF. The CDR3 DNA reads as TGCGCCAGCAGCCCGGGGGGGCGCGGGTTAGTCACTGAAGCTTTCTTT.

CDR3 DNA sequence: TGTGCCAGCAGCCGTGGGACAGGGGCGTACGGGGAGCTGTTTTTT. Translated, it gives CASSRGTGAYGELFF. The chain recombines TRBV4-2 with TRBJ2-2, with 10 bases lining up with TRBD1. V shed 4 bases, J shed 7 bases, and the junction held 6 bases outside the gene matches. The CDR3 has 15 residues. The germline V gene encodes CDR1 LGHNA and CDR2 YNFKEQ.

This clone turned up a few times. CDR3 nucleotide sequence: TGTGCCAGTCGCGACAGGGGAAATGAAAAACTGTTTTTT. Encoded protein: CASRDRGNEKLFF. The V gene is TRBV28, the J gene TRBJ1-4, with 8 bases fitting TRBD1. The V and J ends lost 9 bases and 5 bases, in that order; junction bases with no gene match: 5. Germline values: CDR1 MDHEN, CDR2 SYDVKM. The CDR3 runs to 13 residues.

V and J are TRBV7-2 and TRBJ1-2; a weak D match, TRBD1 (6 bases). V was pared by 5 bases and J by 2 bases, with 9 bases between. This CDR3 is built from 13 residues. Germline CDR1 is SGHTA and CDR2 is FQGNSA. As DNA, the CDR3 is TGTGCCAGCAGCGCGGACAGAAACTATGGCTACACCTTC. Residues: CASSADRNYGYTF. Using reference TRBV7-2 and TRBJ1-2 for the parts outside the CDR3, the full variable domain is GAGVSQSPSNKVTEKGKDVELRCDPISGHTALYWYRQSLGQGLEFLIYFQGNSAPDKSGLPSDRFSAERTGGSVSTLTIQRTQQEDSAVYLCASSADRNYGYTFGSGTRLTVV.

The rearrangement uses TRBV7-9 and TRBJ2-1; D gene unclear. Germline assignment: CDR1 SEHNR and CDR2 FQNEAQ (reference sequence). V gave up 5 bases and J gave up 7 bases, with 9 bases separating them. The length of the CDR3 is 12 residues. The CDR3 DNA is TGTGCCAGCAGCCCGATCGGGAATGAGCAGTTCTTC. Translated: CASSPIGNEQFF.

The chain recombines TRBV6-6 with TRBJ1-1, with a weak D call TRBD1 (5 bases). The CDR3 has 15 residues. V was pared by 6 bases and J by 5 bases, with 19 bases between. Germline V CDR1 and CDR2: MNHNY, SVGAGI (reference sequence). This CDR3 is CASSPSGGVKTEAFF. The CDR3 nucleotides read TGTGCCAGCAGCCCCTCGGGAGGGGTTAAGACTGAAGCTTTCTTT.